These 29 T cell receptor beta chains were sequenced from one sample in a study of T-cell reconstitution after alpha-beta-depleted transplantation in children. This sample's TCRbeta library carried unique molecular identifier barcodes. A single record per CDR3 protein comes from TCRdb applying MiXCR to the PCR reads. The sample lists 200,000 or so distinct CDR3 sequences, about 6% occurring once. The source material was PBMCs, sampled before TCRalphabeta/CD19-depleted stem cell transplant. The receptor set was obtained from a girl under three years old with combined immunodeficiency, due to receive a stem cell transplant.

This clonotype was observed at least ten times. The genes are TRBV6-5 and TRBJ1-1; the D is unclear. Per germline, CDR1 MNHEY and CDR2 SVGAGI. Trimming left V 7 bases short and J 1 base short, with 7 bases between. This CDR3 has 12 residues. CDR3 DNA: TGTGCCAGCACCGGAACGAACACTGAAGCTTTCTTT. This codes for CASTGTNTEAFF.

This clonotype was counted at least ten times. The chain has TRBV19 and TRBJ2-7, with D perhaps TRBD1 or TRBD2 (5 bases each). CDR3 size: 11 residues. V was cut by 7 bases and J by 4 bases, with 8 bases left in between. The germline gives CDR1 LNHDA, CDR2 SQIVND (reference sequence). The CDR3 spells CASMRGYEQYF. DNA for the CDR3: TGTGCCAGTATGAGGGGATACGAGCAGTACTTC.

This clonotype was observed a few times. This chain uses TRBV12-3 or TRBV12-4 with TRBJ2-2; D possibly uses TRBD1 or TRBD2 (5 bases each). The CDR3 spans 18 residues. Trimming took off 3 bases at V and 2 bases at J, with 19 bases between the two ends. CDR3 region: CASSFPGPQFPNTGELFF. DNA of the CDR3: TGTGCCAGCAGTTTCCCGGGACCCCAATTCCCTAACACCGGGGAGCTGTTTTTT.

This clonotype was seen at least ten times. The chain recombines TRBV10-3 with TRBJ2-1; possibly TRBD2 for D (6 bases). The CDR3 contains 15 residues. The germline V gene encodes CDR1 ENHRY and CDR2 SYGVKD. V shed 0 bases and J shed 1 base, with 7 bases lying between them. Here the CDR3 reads CAISESGGSYNEQFF. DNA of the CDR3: TGTGCCATCAGTGAGTCGGGAGGATCCTACAATGAGCAGTTCTTC.

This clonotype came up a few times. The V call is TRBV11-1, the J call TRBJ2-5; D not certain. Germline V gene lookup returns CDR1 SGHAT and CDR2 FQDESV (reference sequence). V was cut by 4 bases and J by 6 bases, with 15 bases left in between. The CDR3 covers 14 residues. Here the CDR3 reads CASSSSGNGQTQYF. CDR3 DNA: TGTGCCAGCAGCTCTTCCGGAAACGGACAGACCCAGTACTTC. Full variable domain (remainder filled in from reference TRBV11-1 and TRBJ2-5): EAEVAQSPRYKITEKSQAVAFWCDPISGHATLYWYRQILGQGPELLVQFQDESVVDDSQLPKDRFSAERLKGVDSTLKIQPAELGDSAMYLCASSSSGNGQTQYFGPGTRLLVL.

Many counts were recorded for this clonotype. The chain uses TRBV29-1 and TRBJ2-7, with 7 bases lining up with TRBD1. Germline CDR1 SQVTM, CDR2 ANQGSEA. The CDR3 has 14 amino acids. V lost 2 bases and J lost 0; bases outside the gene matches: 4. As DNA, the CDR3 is TGCAGCGTTGAATTGGACAGGTACTCCTACGAGCAGTACTTC. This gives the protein CSVELDRYSYEQYF.

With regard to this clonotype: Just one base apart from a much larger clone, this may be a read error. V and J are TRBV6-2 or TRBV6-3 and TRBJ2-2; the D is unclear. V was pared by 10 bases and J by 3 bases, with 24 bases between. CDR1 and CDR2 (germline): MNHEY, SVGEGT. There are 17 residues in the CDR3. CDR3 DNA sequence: TGTGCCACCACGCCAACTCGACTTCGTTTTGACACCGGGGAGCTGTTTTTT. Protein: CATTPTRLRFDTGELFF.

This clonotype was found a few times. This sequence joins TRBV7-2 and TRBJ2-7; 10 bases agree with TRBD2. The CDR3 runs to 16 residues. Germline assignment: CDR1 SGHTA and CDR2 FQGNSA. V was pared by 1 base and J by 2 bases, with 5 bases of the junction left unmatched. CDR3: CASSLGLAGYTYEQYF. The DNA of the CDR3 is TGTGCCAGCAGCTTAGGACTAGCGGGCTATACCTACGAGCAGTACTTC.

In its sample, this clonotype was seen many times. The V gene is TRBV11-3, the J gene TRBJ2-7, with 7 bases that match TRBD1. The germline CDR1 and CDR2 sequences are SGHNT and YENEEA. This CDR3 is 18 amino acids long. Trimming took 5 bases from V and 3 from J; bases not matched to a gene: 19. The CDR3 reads CASSQPIPSPGQYYEQYF. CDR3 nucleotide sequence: TGTGCCAGCAGCCAACCTATACCCTCCCCGGGACAGTACTACGAGCAGTACTTC.

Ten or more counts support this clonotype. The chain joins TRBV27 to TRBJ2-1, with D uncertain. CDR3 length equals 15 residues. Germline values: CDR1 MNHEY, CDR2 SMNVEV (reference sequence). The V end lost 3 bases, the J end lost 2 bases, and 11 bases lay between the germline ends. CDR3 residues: CASSLISSAYNEQFF. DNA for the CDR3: TGTGCCAGCAGTTTGATTTCGAGCGCCTACAATGAGCAGTTCTTC.

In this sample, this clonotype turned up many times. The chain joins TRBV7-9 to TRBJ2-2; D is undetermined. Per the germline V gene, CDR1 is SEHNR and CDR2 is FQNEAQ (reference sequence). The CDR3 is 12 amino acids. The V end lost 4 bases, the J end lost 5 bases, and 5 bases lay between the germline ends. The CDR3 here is CASSSLTGELFF. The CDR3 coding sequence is TGTGCCAGCAGCTCACTTACCGGGGAGCTGTTTTTT.

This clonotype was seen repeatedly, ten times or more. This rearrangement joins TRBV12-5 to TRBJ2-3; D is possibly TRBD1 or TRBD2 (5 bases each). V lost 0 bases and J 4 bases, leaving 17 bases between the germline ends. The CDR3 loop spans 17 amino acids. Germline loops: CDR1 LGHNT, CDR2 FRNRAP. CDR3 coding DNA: TGTGCTAGTGGTTTGGTATCCCCAGGGCGGGTAGCAGATACGCAGTATTTT. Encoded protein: CASGLVSPGRVADTQYF.

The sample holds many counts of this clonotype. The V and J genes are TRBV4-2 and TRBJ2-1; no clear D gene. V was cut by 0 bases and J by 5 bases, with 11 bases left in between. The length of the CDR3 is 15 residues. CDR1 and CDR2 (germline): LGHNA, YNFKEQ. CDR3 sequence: CASSQESYYNNEQFF. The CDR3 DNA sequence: TGTGCCAGCAGCCAAGAGTCGTACTATAACAATGAGCAGTTCTTC.

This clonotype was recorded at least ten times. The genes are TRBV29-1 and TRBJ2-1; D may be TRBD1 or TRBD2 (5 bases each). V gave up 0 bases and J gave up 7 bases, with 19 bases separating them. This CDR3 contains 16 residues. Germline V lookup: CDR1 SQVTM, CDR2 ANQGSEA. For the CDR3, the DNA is TGCAGCGTTGAAGAAGGATTTACGGGACGGGGTAATGAGCAGTTCTTC. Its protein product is CSVEEGFTGRGNEQFF.

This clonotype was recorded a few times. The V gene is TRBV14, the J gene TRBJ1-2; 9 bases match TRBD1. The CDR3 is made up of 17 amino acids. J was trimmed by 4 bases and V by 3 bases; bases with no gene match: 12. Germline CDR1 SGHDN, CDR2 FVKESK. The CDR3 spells CASSHGDRASEGYGYTF. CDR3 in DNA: TGTGCCAGCAGCCATGGGGACAGGGCCTCCGAAGGCTATGGCTACACCTTC.

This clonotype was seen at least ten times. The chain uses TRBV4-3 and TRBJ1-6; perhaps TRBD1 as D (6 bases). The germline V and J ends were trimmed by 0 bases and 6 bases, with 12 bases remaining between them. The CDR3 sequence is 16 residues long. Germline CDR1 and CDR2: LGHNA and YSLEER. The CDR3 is CASSQDWGQFNSPLHF. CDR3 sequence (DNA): TGCGCCAGCAGCCAAGATTGGGGGCAGTTTAATTCACCCCTCCACTTT.

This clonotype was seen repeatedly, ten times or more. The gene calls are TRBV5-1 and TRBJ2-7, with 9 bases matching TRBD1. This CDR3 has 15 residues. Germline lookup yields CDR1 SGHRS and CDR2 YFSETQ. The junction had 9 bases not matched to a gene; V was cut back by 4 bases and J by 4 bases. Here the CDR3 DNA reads TGCGCCAGCAGCCCGCTGACAGGGGGACAATACGAGCAGTACTTC. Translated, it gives CASSPLTGGQYEQYF.

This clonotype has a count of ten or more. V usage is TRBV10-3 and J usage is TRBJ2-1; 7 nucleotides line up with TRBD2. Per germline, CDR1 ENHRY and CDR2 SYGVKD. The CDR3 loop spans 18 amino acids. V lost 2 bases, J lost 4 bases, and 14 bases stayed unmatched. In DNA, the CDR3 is TGTGCCATCAGTGAGCCGAACGGGGAGCGGGGTCTATACAATGAGCAGTTCTTC. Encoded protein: CAISEPNGERGLYNEQFF.

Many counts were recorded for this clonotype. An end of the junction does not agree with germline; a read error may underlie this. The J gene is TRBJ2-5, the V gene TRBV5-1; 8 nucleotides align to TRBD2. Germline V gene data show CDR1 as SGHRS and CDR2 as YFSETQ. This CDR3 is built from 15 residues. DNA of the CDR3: TGCGCCAGCAGCTTGGAGCGGGGGTCTATAGAGCCCCAGTACTTC. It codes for CASSLERGSIEPQYF.

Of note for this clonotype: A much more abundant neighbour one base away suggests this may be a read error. The CDR3 is CAGSNSRRVRVNTEAFF. In nucleotides, the CDR3 is TGTGCCGGCAGTAACTCTAGGCGGGTCAGGGTAAACACTGAAGCTTTCTTT. The chain is built from TRBV6-5 and TRBJ1-1, with D tentatively TRBD1 (5 bases). Germline V gene lookup returns CDR1 MNHEY and CDR2 SVGAGI. The CDR3 runs 17 residues.

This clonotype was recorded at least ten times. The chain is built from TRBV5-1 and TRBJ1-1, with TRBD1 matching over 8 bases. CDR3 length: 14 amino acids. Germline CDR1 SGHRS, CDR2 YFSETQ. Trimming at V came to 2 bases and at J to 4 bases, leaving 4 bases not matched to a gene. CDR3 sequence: CASSLNTGGTEAFF. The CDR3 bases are TGCGCCAGCAGCTTAAACACAGGGGGCACTGAAGCTTTCTTT.

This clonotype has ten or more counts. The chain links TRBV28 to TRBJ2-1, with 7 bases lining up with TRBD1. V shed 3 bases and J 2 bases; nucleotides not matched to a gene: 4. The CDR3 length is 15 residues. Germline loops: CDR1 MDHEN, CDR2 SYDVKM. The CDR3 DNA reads TGTGCCAGCAGTTTGACAGGGTGGACCTACAATGAGCAGTTCTTC. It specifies CASSLTGWTYNEQFF.

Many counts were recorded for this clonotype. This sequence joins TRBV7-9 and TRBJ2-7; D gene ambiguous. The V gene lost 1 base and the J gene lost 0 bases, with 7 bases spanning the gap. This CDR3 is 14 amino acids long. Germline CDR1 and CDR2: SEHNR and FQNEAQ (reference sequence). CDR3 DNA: TGTGCCAGCAGCTTAGGGGCCCCCTCCTACGAGCAGTACTTC. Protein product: CASSLGAPSYEQYF.

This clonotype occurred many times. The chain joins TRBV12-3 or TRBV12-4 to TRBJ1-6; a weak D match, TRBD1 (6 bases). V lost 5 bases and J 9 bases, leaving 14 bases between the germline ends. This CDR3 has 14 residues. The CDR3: CASSPSTGASPLHF. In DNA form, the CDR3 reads TGTGCCAGCAGTCCATCGACAGGAGCTTCACCCCTCCACTTT.

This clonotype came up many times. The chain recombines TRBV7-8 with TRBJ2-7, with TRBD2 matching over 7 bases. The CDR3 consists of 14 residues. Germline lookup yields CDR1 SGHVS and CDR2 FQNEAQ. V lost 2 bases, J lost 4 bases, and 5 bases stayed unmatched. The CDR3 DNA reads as TGTGCCAGCAGCTTAAGCGGGATGAAGTACGAGCAGTACTTC. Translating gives CASSLSGMKYEQYF.

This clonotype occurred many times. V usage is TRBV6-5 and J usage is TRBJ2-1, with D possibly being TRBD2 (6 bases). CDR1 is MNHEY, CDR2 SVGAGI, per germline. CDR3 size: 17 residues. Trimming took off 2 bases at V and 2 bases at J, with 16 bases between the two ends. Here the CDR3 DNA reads TGTGCCAGCAGTTACGATTGGGGAGGACGAGCCTACAATGAGCAGTTCTTC. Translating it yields CASSYDWGGRAYNEQFF.

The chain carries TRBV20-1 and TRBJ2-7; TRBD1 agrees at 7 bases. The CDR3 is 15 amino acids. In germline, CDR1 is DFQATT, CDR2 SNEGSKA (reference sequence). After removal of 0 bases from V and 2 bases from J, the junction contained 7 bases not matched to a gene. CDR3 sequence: CSARDEGADTYEQYF. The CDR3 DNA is TGCAGTGCTAGAGATGAGGGGGCGGACACCTACGAGCAGTACTTC.

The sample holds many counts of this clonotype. CDR3 protein: CASSQDPGYNEQFF. The CDR3 region has the DNA TGTGCCAGCAGCCAAGATCCAGGTTACAATGAGCAGTTCTTC. The rearrangement uses TRBV14 and TRBJ2-1; D gene uncertain. Trimming removed 0 bases from V and 4 bases from J, with 7 bases in between. Germline assignment: CDR1 SGHDN and CDR2 FVKESK. The CDR3 has 14 amino acids.

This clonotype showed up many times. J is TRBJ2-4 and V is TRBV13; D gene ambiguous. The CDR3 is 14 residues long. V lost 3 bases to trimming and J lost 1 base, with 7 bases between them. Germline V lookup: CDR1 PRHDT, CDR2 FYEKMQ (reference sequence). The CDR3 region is CASSLQDAKNIQYF. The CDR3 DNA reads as TGTGCCAGCAGCTTGCAGGACGCCAAAAACATTCAGTACTTC.